Listed here are 24 T cell receptor beta chains from one sample, sequenced in a study of T-cell reconstitution after alpha-beta-depleted transplantation in children. Unique molecular identifiers were incorporated into the prepared TCRbeta library. From the PCR reads, TCRdb called clonotypes with MiXCR, one entry per CDR3 protein. The sample contains approximately 250,000 distinct CDR3 sequences, about 9.6% of which appear only once. The sequencing here drew on PBMCs from the stem cell graft donor, taken from the stem cell graft. Receptor source: a human donor who donated a stem cell graft to a child with SCID.

This clonotype was seen only a few times. J is TRBJ2-1 and V is TRBV5-1, with D possibly matching TRBD2 (6 bases). CDR1 is SGHRS and CDR2 is YFSETQ in the germline V gene. Trimming took 4 bases from V and 5 from J, leaving 19 bases between them. CDR3 length: 16 amino acids. The CDR3 sequence is CASSPLVAGLDNEQFF. The CDR3 DNA sequence: TGCGCCAGCAGCCCCCTAGTCGCGGGGTTGGACAATGAGCAGTTCTTC.

This clonotype was detected only a few times. The chain couples TRBV5-5 to TRBJ1-2; D may be TRBD1 (6 bases). The germline V gene encodes CDR1 SGHKS and CDR2 YYEKEE (reference sequence). Trimming took off 3 bases at V and 5 bases at J, with 23 bases between the two ends. There are 17 residues in the CDR3. CDR3 nucleotide sequence: TGTGCCAGCAGCTACCGGACAGAATCCTTGATCGGGTATGGCTACACCTTC. It codes for CASSYRTESLIGYGYTF. The full variable domain, its missing parts supplied by reference TRBV5-5 and TRBJ1-2, is DAGVTQSPTHLIKTRGQQVTLRCSPISGHKSVSWYQQVLGQGPQFIFQYYEKEERGRGNFPDRFSARQFPNYSSELNVNALLLGDSALYLCASSYRTESLIGYGYTFGSGTRLTVV.

This clonotype was recorded at least ten times. This chain joins TRBV27 and TRBJ1-2; 8 bases match TRBD1. Trimming took 7 bases from V and 2 from J; bases not matched to a gene: 9. Germline lookup yields CDR1 MNHEY and CDR2 SMNVEV (reference sequence). This CDR3 is built from 15 residues. CDR3 sequence: CASTKTGAQNYGYTF. DNA of the CDR3: TGTGCCAGCACTAAGACAGGGGCGCAAAACTATGGCTACACCTTC.

This clonotype was detected many times. The chain uses TRBV20-1 and TRBJ2-3, with D possibly being TRBD1 or TRBD2 (5 bases each). In germline, CDR1 is DFQATT, CDR2 SNEGSKA (reference sequence). Trimming pared 3 bases from V and 2 bases from J, leaving 6 bases between. The CDR3 covers 12 residues. DNA for the CDR3: TGCAGTGCTAGCGGGGCCACAGATACGCAGTATTTT. Protein sequence: CSASGATDTQYF.

This clonotype was seen ten or more times. J is TRBJ1-1 and V is TRBV20-1; D is unclear. Germline values: CDR1 DFQATT, CDR2 SNEGSKA (reference sequence). Trimming left V 4 bases short and J 6 bases short, with 9 bases between. This CDR3 has 11 amino acids. The CDR3 reads CSATKFPEAFF. The CDR3, as DNA: TGCAGTGCTACGAAGTTCCCTGAAGCTTTCTTT.

The sample holds many counts of this clonotype. V gene TRBV19 combines with J gene TRBJ2-7, with a weak D call TRBD1 (6 bases). Germline CDR1 LNHDA, CDR2 SQIVND (reference sequence). The V and J ends lost 4 bases and 4 bases respectively, with 11 bases between them. There are 13 residues in the CDR3. CDR3 nucleotides: TGTGCCAGTAGTAAGGGACAAATGTACGAGCAGTACTTC. Protein sequence: CASSKGQMYEQYF. Using reference TRBV19 and TRBJ2-7 for the parts outside the CDR3, the full variable domain is DGGITQSPKYLFRKEGQNVTLSCEQNLNHDAMYWYRQDPGQGLRLIYYSQIVNDFQKGDIAEGYSVSREKKESFPLTVTSAQKNPTAFYLCASSKGQMYEQYFGPGTRLTVT.

This clonotype was detected many times. This chain links TRBV20-1 with TRBJ1-5; 12 bases are shared with TRBD1. Unmatched junction bases numbered 8, after V lost 5 bases and J lost 0 bases. This CDR3 has 17 residues. The germline V gene encodes CDR1 DFQATT and CDR2 SNEGSKA (reference sequence). As DNA, the CDR3 is TGCAGTGCTGGGGACAGGGGGCGATCAAATAGCAATCAGCCCCAGCATTTT. This translates into CSAGDRGRSNSNQPQHF.

About this clonotype itself: Compared with germline, one end of the junction differs, possibly owing to a read error. The chain employs TRBV6-1 and TRBJ2-5; 8 bases agree with TRBD1. The length of the CDR3 is 15 residues. The germline CDR1 and CDR2 sequences are MNHNS and SASEGT. The DNA for the CDR3 is TGTGCCACCAACCATATTTCGACAGGGGAAGAGACCCAGTCCTTC. Its translation: CATNHISTGEETQSF.

This clonotype was found many times. The gene calls are TRBV5-1 and TRBJ1-4, with 8 positions matching TRBD1. The J segment lost 15 bases and the V segment lost 7 bases, leaving 14 bases of the junction unmatched. The CDR3 is made up of 13 amino acids. CDR1 and CDR2 from the germline V gene are SGHRS and YFSETQ. CDR3 loop: CASGSTGTGDLFF. The CDR3 bases are TGCGCCAGCGGTTCGACCGGGACAGGCGACTTGTTTTTT. The full variable domain, its missing parts supplied by reference TRBV5-1 and TRBJ1-4, is KAGVTQTPRYLIKTRGQQVTLSCSPISGHRSVSWYQQTPGQGLQFLFEYFSETQRNKGNFPGRFSGRQFSNSRSEMNVSTLELGDSALYLCASGSTGTGDLFFGSGTQLSVL.

Comments on this clonotype: No conserved phenylalanine or tryptophan ends this CDR3, so it is likely a read error. This chain uses TRBV5-6 with TRBJ1-2; weak D call: TRBD1 (6 bases). The CDR3 has 15 amino acids. CDR1 is SGHDT, CDR2 YYEEEE, per germline. Trimming took off 3 bases at V and 5 bases at J, with 17 bases between the two ends. As DNA, the CDR3 is TGTGCCAGCAGCTCCACCGAGGGGGGAAAGTATGGCTACACCATC. Amino acids: CASSSTEGGKYGYTI.

The sample holds many counts of this clonotype. The chain joins TRBV5-1 to TRBJ1-2; perhaps TRBD1 as D (6 bases). CDR1 and CDR2 from the germline V gene are SGHRS and YFSETQ. Trimming removed 4 bases at V and 7 bases at J, with 17 bases between. The CDR3 is 14 residues long. CDR3 nucleotide sequence: TGCGCCAGCAGCCCTGGGACACCAAGAATTGGCTACACCTTC. Encoded protein: CASSPGTPRIGYTF.

Many counts were recorded for this clonotype. The V and J genes are TRBV2 and TRBJ2-3, with 12 bases fitting TRBD2. Losses at the gene ends were 8 bases for V and 7 bases for J; bases not matched to a gene: 7. From germline, CDR1 is SNHLY and CDR2 FYNNEI. The CDR3 length is 14 residues. In DNA, the CDR3 is TGTGCCAGCGGAAGGACTAGCGGGGAACATACGCAGTATTTT. Translating it yields CASGRTSGEHTQYF.

Many counts were recorded for this clonotype. J is TRBJ2-7 and V is TRBV20-1, with D possibly matching TRBD1 (5 bases). Trimming left V 3 bases short and J 3 bases short, with 12 bases between. CDR3 length: 13 amino acids. Per the germline V gene, CDR1 is DFQATT and CDR2 is SNEGSKA (reference sequence). The CDR3 is CSASADTDYEQYF. The DNA of the CDR3 is TGCAGTGCTAGTGCGGACACGGACTACGAGCAGTACTTC.

This clonotype was seen at least ten times. The chain uses TRBV6-2 or TRBV6-3 and TRBJ1-1; D remains unclear. The CDR3 is 14 residues long. The V end lost 2 bases, the J end lost 8 bases, and 15 bases lay between the germline ends. From germline, CDR1 is MNHEY and CDR2 SVGEGT. CDR3: CASSYLLALTEAFF. DNA for the CDR3: TGTGCCAGCAGTTACCTCCTGGCGCTCACCGAAGCTTTCTTT.

Only a few counts were recorded for this clonotype. This rearrangement joins TRBV12-3 or TRBV12-4 to TRBJ1-5; tentative D call: TRBD1 (5 bases). V lost 5 bases to trimming and J lost 2 bases, with 16 bases between them. The CDR3 is 16 amino acids. The CDR3 DNA reads TGTGCCAGCAGTAGCCCCGGGACGGTGGGCAATCAGCCCCAGCATTTT. Protein: CASSSPGTVGNQPQHF.

The table lists this clonotype with many counts. The rearrangement uses TRBV20-1 and TRBJ1-1; a weak D match, TRBD1 (6 bases). CDR3 length equals 11 residues. V lost 6 bases to trimming and J lost 7 bases, with 12 bases between them. The germline CDR1 and CDR2 sequences are DFQATT and SNEGSKA (reference sequence). CDR3 sequence reads: CSAPRQVEAFF. Written as DNA, the CDR3 is TGCAGTGCACCTAGACAGGTTGAAGCTTTCTTT.

This clonotype was recorded many times. The V gene is TRBV20-1, the J gene TRBJ2-1; D remains unclear. The CDR3 extends over 12 amino acids. Germline V gene lookup returns CDR1 DFQATT and CDR2 SNEGSKA (reference sequence). Trimming removed 1 base from V and 9 bases from J, with 10 bases in between. The CDR3 spells CSARGLTREQFF. As DNA, the CDR3 is TGCAGTGCTAGAGGCCTTACGCGTGAGCAGTTCTTC.

This clonotype was observed a handful of times. CDR3 loop: CASSPGTEINQPQHF. The DNA of the CDR3 is TGTGCCAGCAGCCCCGGGACAGAGATCAATCAGCCCCAGCATTTT. V and J are TRBV7-9 and TRBJ1-5; 7 nucleotides match TRBD1. Trimming at V came to 5 bases and at J to 3 bases, leaving 7 bases not matched to a gene. The length of the CDR3 is 15 residues. Germline lookup yields CDR1 SEHNR and CDR2 FQNEAQ (reference sequence). Drawing the rest from reference TRBV7-9 and TRBJ1-5, the complete variable domain is DTGVSQNPRHKITKRGQNVTFRCDPISEHNRLYWYRQTLGQGPEFLTYFQNEAQLEKSRLLSDRFSAERPKGSFSTLEIQRTEQGDSAMYLCASSPGTEINQPQHFGDGTRLSIL.

This clonotype was seen more than once but under ten times. The rearrangement uses TRBV6-1 and TRBJ1-3; D not resolved. Germline CDR1 is MNHNS and CDR2 is SASEGT. The CDR3 spans 16 residues. V was clipped by 6 bases and J by 2 bases, with 17 bases between them. The DNA for the CDR3 is TGTGCCAGCAGACCACTCATGGGGAGAGCTGGAAACACCATATATTTT. It yields the protein CASRPLMGRAGNTIYF.

This clonotype was seen ten or more times. The chain links TRBV5-1 to TRBJ2-6; the D gene is possibly TRBD1 (5 bases). The CDR3 sequence is 16 residues long. The V end was cut by 4 bases, the J end by 0 bases, with 11 bases between. Germline values: CDR1 SGHRS, CDR2 YFSETQ. As DNA, the CDR3 is TGCGCCAGCAGCCCCCGTGACAGCTCTGGGGCCAACGTCCTGACTTTC. As protein: CASSPRDSSGANVLTF.

This clonotype was detected ten times or more. This chain links TRBV24-1 with TRBJ2-1; D is perhaps TRBD2 (5 bases). The CDR3 covers 13 residues. V was pared by 10 bases and J by 4 bases, with 13 bases between. Germline values: CDR1 KGHDR, CDR2 SFDVKD. The CDR3 reads CATKDGDYNEQFF. CDR3 DNA sequence: TGTGCCACTAAGGACGGGGATTACAATGAGCAGTTCTTC.

This clonotype was found many times. The rearrangement uses TRBV5-1 and TRBJ2-1; no reliable D call. Per germline, CDR1 SGHRS and CDR2 YFSETQ. V was trimmed by 4 bases and J by 0 bases, leaving 11 bases between them. The CDR3 consists of 15 residues. CDR3 coding DNA: TGCGCCAGCAGCCCCGCCCTAAGCTCCTACAATGAGCAGTTCTTC. It encodes CASSPALSSYNEQFF.

In this sample, this clonotype turned up many times. The chain has TRBV6-2 or TRBV6-3 and TRBJ2-1; 13 nucleotides align to TRBD2. The V and J ends lost 2 bases and 9 bases, in that order; junction bases with no gene match: 7. CDR3 length: 16 residues. Germline-derived CDR1 and CDR2 are MNHEY and SVGEGT. The DNA of the CDR3 is TGTGCCAGCAGTTACCCCACTAGCGGGGGGGCCTCTGAGCAGTTCTTC. Translation gives CASSYPTSGGASEQFF.

This clonotype was counted ten times or more. The chain is built from TRBV20-1 and TRBJ2-5; TRBD1 is a possible D gene (6 bases). CDR3 size: 13 residues. V shed 5 bases and J shed 1 base, with 11 bases lying between them. Germline V lookup: CDR1 DFQATT, CDR2 SNEGSKA (reference sequence). The CDR3 here is CSAPTGGQETQYF. In DNA form, the CDR3 reads TGCAGTGCTCCGACAGGTGGCCAAGAGACCCAGTACTTC.